This paragraph reports one TCR beta chain. Its target is not known. All patients experienced relapse after autologous stem cell transplantation, and brentuximab vedotin exposure was variable. Patients had relapsed/refractory classical Hodgkin lymphoma with complete response, partial response or progressive disease as best response. Germline loops: CDR1 MDHEN, CDR2 SYDVKM. The CDR3 has 14 residues. Trimming took off 3 bases at V and 3 bases at J, with 12 bases between the two ends. These data are taken from a study of PD-1 blockade in classical Hodgkin lymphoma. Findings and caveats of the study: Why repertoires differed is undefined; disease activity or prior therapy possibly contributed. Prior to therapy, complete responders displayed diversity much like that of newly diagnosed patients. Reports described newly diagnosed patients as having lower baseline TCR diversity than healthy donors.

Measured with immunoSEQ multiplex PCR; TCRdb has only the in-frame clones, and not every one. In the table there are 30,000 to 50,000 clones, around 80% of which are singletons. The rearrangement links TRBV28 to TRBJ2-7; D is uncertain. The source is a human donor with classical Hodgkin lymphoma. Sequencing was performed on peripheral blood mononuclear cells (PBMCs), taken at baseline. CDR3 sequence: CASSFRGVGYEQYF. CDR3 nucleotides: TGTGCCAGCAGTTTCCGAGGAGTGGGCTACGAGCAGTACTTC.